These 3 T cell receptor beta chains were all obtained from the same sample, sequenced in a study of PD-L1 blockade in urothelial cancer. Time point: pretreatment peripheral blood. The method was immunoSEQ multiplex PCR; TCRdb's version includes in-frame clones alone and lacks a portion of them. Of some 50,000 clones listed, around 88% were seen once; the top ten hold roughly 15%. This sample comprised PBMCs, obtained around atezolizumab (anti-PD-L1) treatment. Source of these receptors: a woman aged 55 to 70 with urothelial cancer.

The chain employs TRBV5-4 and TRBJ1-6; 8 bases match TRBD1. V shed 0 bases, J shed 9 bases, and the junction held 2 bases outside the gene matches. The CDR3 runs 14 residues. The germline CDR1 and CDR2 sequences are SGHNT and YYREEE (reference sequence). CDR3 region: CASSLGQGFSPLHF. DNA for the CDR3: TGTGCCAGCAGCTTGGGACAGGGGTTTTCACCCCTCCACTTT.

J is TRBJ2-1 and V is TRBV20-1, with D uncertain. The CDR3 sequence is 11 residues long. Trimming shortened V by 4 bases and J by 4 bases, and 5 bases separated the two germline ends. CDR1 is DFQATT and CDR2 is SNEGSKA in the germline V gene (reference sequence). The CDR3 sequence: CSAMRYNEQFF. DNA for the CDR3: TGCAGTGCTATGCGTTACAATGAGCAGTTCTTC.

The chain is built from TRBV7-9 and TRBJ1-1; no clear D gene. The V gene's germline CDR1 is SEHNR and CDR2 FQNEAQ (reference sequence). The CDR3 has 13 amino acids. V was pared by 5 bases and J by 1 base, with 8 bases between. This chain's CDR3 is CASSRQENTEAFF. For the CDR3, the DNA is TGTGCCAGCAGCCGCCAGGAGAACACTGAAGCTTTCTTT.